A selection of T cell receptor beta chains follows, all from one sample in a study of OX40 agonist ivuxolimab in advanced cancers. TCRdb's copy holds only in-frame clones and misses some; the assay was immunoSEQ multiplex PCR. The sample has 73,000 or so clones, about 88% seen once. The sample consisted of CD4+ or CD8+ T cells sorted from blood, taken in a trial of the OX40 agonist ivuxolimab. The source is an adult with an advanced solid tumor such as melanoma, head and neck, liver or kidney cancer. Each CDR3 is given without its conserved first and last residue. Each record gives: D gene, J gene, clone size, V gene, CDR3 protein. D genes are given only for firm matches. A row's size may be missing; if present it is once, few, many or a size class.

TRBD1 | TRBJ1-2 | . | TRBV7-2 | ASAKDRAGSYGYT
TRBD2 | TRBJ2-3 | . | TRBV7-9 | ASSLAGGSDTQY
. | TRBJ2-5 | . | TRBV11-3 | ASSEHGHQETQY
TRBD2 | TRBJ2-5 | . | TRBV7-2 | ASSLAAGGGQETQY
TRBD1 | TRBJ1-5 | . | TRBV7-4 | ASSLDRGGQPQH
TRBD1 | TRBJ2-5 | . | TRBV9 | ASSVEGDSQETQY
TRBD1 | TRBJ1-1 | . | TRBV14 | ASSQVVLDRGIYTEAF
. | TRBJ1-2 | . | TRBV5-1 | ASRMGASANYGYT
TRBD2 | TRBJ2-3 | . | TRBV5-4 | ASSPGGLTDTQY
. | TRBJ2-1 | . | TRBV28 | ASSFRGGFNEQF
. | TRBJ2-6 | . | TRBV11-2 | ASSLARSGANVLT
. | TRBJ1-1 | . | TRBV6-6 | ASRTQGSAF
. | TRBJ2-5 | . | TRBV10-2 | ASYGDKQETQY
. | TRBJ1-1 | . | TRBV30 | AWSVSSGTEAF
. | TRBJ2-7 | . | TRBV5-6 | ASSPLGGGLGSYEQY
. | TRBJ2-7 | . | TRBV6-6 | ASSPGSYEQY
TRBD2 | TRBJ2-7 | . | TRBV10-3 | AISESLGTSGVYEQY
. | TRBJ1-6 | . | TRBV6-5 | ASTVRGRGNSPLH
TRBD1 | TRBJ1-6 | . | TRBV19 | ASSVQGAENSPLH
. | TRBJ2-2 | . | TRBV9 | ASSVVGTGELF
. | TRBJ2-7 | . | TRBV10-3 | AISEREIYEQY
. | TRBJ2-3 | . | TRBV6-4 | ASSEGSGRQY
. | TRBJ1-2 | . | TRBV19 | ASSIGVASELGYGYT
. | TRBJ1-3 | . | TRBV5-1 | ASAEGGGNTIY
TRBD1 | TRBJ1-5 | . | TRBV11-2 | ASSLRAGGSNQPQH
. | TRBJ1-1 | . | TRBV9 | ASSVEPDGNTEAF
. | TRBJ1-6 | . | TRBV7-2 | ASSFHRDSPLH
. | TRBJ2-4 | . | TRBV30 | AWSRGGTGIQY
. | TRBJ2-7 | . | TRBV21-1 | ASSSPRAGEGYEQY
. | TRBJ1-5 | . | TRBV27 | ASSLSAGVQPQH
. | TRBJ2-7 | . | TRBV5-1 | ASSLDRKDEQY
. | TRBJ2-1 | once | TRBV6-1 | ASSGADRTTYNEQF
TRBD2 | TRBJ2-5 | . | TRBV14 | ASSRTSGGQETQY
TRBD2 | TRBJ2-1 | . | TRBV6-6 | ASSATGTSGYEQF
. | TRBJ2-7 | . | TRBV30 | AWSVWGGAYEQY
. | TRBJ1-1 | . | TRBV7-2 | ASSLEPGSNTEAF
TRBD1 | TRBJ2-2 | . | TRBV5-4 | ASSSGQANTGELF
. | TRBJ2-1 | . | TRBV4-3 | ASSLGPLSVYEQF
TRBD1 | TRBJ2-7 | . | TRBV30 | AWGPTGASYEQY
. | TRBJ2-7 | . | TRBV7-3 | ASSPQAGGGRYEQY
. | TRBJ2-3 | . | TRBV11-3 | ASSLRGRSGHPYTDTQY
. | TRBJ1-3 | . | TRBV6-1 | AGLQTGGPGNTIY
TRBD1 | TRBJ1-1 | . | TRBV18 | ASSLQGALMNTEAF
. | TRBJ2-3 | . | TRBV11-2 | ASSLEPTDTQY
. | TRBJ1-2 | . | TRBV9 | ASSVERGGYGYT